These T cell receptor beta chains were read from a single sample in a study of blood T cell repertoires in COVID-19. This table comes from immunoSEQ multiplex PCR, and its TCRdb copy is limited to in-frame clones, with some not included. This table holds around 260,000 clones, over 80% found once. Material for sequencing was peripheral blood. The receptor source for this set is a woman in her 70s with COVID-19, enrolled during active disease. Each CDR3 is given with its conserved first and last residue. A D gene is named only where the DNA matches it firmly. Clone size is given for some rows only: seen once, a few or many times, or a class if the clone is expanded.

d_call,v_call,j_call,clone_size,cdr3_aa,cdr3_nt
.,TRBV25-1,TRBJ1-2,.,CASSDQARGYTF,TGTGCCAGCAGTGACCAGGCAAGAGGCTACACCTTC
.,TRBV3-1/TRBV3-2,TRBJ2-1,.,CASTPMRSSYNEQFF,TGTGCCAGCACCCCGATGCGGAGCTCCTACAATGAGCAGTTCTTC
TRBD2,TRBV18,TRBJ2-1,.,CASSPLQSSGSIYNEQFF,TGTGCCAGCTCACCACTCCAATCTAGCGGGAGTATCTACAATGAGCAGTTCTTC
.,TRBV29-1,TRBJ1-1,.,CSVEFSTDTEAFF,TGCAGCGTTGAGTTTTCGACAGACACTGAAGCTTTCTTT
.,TRBV5-1,TRBJ2-1,.,CASSFSDTSSYNEQFF,TGCGCCAGCAGCTTCTCTGACACGAGCTCCTACAATGAGCAGTTCTTC
.,TRBV24-1,TRBJ2-7,.,CATSDSRDSSYEQYF,TGTGCCACCAGTGATTCAAGGGACTCCTCCTACGAGCAGTACTTC
.,TRBV10-3,TRBJ2-1,few,CAISSAEFSYNEQFF,TGTGCCATCAGCTCGGCGGAGTTCTCCTACAATGAGCAGTTCTTC
.,TRBV6-5,TRBJ2-7,.,CASSPSGDIYEQYF,TGTGCCAGCAGTCCTTCTGGGGACATCTACGAGCAGTACTTC
.,TRBV7-2,TRBJ1-6,.,CASSSTGFGDSPLHF,TGTGCCAGCAGCTCAACAGGGTTTGGGGATTCACCCCTCCACTTT
.,TRBV7-3,TRBJ2-1,.,CASSLTLTRRFF,TGTGCCAGCAGCTTAACGTTAACGAGGCGGTTCTTC
.,TRBV19,TRBJ1-6,.,CASSMGADSPLHF,TGTGCCAGTAGTATGGGGGCGGATTCACCCCTCCACTTT
.,TRBV15,TRBJ1-1,.,CATSRYVGVWTEAFF,TGTGCCACCAGCAGGTATGTAGGGGTATGGACTGAAGCTTTCTTT
TRBD1,TRBV7-9,TRBJ2-6,.,CASSWTGSGANVLTF,TGTGCCAGCAGCTGGACAGGCTCTGGGGCCAACGTCCTGACTTTC
TRBD1,TRBV15,TRBJ1-1,.,CATSGQGGTEAFF,TGTGCCACCAGCGGACAGGGAGGCACTGAAGCTTTCTTT
.,TRBV20-1,TRBJ1-2,.,CSANPGQGYTF,TGCAGTGCTAACCCTGGGCAGGGCTACACCTTC
.,TRBV19,TRBJ1-1,.,CASSIEQIGTEAFF,TGTGCCAGTAGTATAGAACAGATCGGCACTGAAGCTTTCTTT
.,TRBV4-2,TRBJ1-4,.,CASSQGALGGKQGANEKLFF,TGTGCCAGCAGCCAGGGCGCCCTTGGGGGTAAACAGGGAGCTAATGAAAAACTGTTTTTT
.,TRBV6-2/TRBV6-3,TRBJ1-1,once,CASSYARDHTEAFF,TGTGCCAGCAGTTACGCGCGGGACCACACTGAAGCTTTCTTT
.,TRBV4-1,TRBJ1-3,.,CASSQDVTGTGNTIYF,TGCGCCAGCAGCCAAGATGTAACGGGGACTGGAAACACCATATATTTT
TRBD1,TRBV7-9,TRBJ1-1,.,CASSLEWEGGNTEAFF,TGTGCCAGCAGCTTAGAGTGGGAAGGGGGCAACACTGAAGCTTTCTTT
.,TRBV28,TRBJ2-5,.,CASSLGGQLQETQYF,TGTGCCAGCAGTTTGGGGGGACAGCTCCAAGAGACCCAGTACTTC
TRBD2,TRBV27,TRBJ2-3,.,CASSRGTSGSPDTQYF,TGTGCCAGCAGTCGAGGGACTAGCGGGAGCCCAGATACGCAGTATTTT
TRBD1,TRBV29-1,TRBJ1-1,.,CSVGRGTGAFEAFF,TGCAGCGTTGGAAGAGGGACAGGGGCCTTTGAAGCTTTCTTT
.,TRBV10-3,TRBJ1-1,.,CAISESRGWTEAFF,TGTGCCATCAGTGAGTCGAGGGGGTGGACTGAAGCTTTCTTT
.,TRBV2,TRBJ1-1,.,CASSAGVNTEAFF,TGTGCCAGCAGTGCAGGGGTGAACACTGAAGCTTTCTTT
.,TRBV7-9,TRBJ2-1,once,CASSLDGHSYNEQFF,TGTGCCAGCAGCTTAGACGGTCACTCCTACAATGAGCAGTTCTTC
TRBD1,TRBV6-5,TRBJ2-3,.,CASSYSKGQVTDTQYF,TGTGCCAGCAGTTACTCTAAGGGACAGGTCACAGATACGCAGTATTTT
TRBD2,TRBV7-2,TRBJ2-3,.,CASSLSRIAGGGTDTQYF,TGTGCCAGCAGCTTAAGTAGGATAGCGGGAGGCGGCACAGATACGCAGTATTTT
.,TRBV18,TRBJ2-5,.,CASSPGRETQYF,TGTGCCAGCTCACCAGGGCGAGAGACCCAGTACTTC
.,TRBV10-3,TRBJ1-3,.,CAIWSRSGNTIYF,TGTGCCATCTGGTCGCGGTCTGGAAACACCATATATTTT
TRBD1,TRBV30,TRBJ1-2,.,CASTAGGEGGYTF,TGTGCCTCTACGGCAGGGGGCGAAGGTGGCTACACCTTC
TRBD1,TRBV28,TRBJ2-4,.,CASCKTGGPYKNIQYF,TGTGCCAGCTGCAAAACAGGGGGCCCATACAAAAACATTCAGTACTTC
TRBD1,TRBV5-1,TRBJ2-1,.,CASSIGQGGNEQFF,TGCGCCAGCAGCATAGGACAGGGCGGCAATGAGCAGTTCTTC
.,TRBV30,TRBJ1-1,.,CAWTQAGGTEAFF,TGTGCCTGGACTCAGGCAGGAGGGACTGAAGCTTTCTTT
.,TRBV5-1,TRBJ1-2,.,CASGDTGTINYGYTF,TGCGCCAGCGGGGACACCGGAACCATAAACTATGGCTACACCTTC
.,TRBV7-8,TRBJ1-5,.,CASSADSELNQPQHF,TGTGCCAGCAGCGCAGACAGCGAGCTTAATCAGCCCCAGCATTTT